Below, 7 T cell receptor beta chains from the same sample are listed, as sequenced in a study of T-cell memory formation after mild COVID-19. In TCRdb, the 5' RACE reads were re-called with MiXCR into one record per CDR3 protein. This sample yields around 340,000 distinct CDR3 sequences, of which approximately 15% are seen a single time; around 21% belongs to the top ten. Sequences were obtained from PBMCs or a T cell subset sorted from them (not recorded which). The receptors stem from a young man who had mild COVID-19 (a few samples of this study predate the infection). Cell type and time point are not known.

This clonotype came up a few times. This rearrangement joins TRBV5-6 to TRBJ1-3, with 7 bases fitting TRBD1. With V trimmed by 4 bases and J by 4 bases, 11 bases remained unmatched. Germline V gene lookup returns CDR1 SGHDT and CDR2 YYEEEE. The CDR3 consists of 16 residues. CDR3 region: CASSRYRGSFGNTIYF. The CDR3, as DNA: TGTGCCAGCAGCCGGTACAGGGGTTCGTTCGGAAACACCATATATTTT. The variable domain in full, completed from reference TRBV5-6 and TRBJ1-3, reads DAGVTQSPTHLIKTRGQQVTLRCSPKSGHDTVSWYQQALGQGPQFIFQYYEEEERQRGNFPDRFSGHQFPNYSSELNVNALLLGDSALYLCASSRYRGSFGNTIYFGEGSWLTVV.

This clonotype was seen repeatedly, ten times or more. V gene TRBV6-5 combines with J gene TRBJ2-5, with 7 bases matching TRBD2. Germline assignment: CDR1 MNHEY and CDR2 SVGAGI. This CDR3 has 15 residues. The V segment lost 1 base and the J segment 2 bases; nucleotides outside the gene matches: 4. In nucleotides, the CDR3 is TGTGCCAGCAGTTACTGGCGAGCGGGGCAAGAGACCCAGTACTTC. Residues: CASSYWRAGQETQYF.

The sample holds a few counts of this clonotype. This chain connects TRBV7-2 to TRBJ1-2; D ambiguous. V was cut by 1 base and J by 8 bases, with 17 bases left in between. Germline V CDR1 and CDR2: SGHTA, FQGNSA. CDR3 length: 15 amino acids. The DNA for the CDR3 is TGTGCCAGCAGCTTAGGGACGGGCCTATTAGAGGGCTACACCTTC. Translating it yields CASSLGTGLLEGYTF.

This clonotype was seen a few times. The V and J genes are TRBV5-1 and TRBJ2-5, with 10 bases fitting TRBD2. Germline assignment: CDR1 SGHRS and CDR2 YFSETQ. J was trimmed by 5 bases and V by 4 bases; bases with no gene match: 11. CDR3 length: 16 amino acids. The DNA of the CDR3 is TGCGCCAGCAGCGGGTCCCCTAGCGGGGGTTCGGAGACCCAGTACTTC. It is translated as CASSGSPSGGSETQYF.

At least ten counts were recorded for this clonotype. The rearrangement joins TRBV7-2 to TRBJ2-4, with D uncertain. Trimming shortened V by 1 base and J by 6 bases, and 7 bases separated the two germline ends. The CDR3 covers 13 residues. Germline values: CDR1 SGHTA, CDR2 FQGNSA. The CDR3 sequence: CASSLGLGNIQYF. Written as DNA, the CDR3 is TGTGCCAGCAGCTTAGGTCTGGGAAACATTCAGTACTTC.

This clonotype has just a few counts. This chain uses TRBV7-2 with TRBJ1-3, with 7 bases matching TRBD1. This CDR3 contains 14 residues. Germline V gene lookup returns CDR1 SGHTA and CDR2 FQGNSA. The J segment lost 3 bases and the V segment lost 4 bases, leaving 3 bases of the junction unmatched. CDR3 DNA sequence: TGTGCCAGCAGCTCGGGACAGTATGGAAACACCATATATTTT. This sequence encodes CASSSGQYGNTIYF.

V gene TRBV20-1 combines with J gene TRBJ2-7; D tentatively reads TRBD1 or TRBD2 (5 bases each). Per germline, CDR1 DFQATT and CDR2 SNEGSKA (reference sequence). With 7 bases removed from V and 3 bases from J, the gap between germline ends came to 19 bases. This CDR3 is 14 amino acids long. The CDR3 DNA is TGCAGTGTCCCGGTCCGGGACGGTCTCTACGAGCAGTACTTC. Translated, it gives CSVPVRDGLYEQYF.